This entry concerns a single TCR beta chain. Its antigen is as yet unknown. With molecular barcodes, quantitative 5'-RACE was used to make the TCR beta libraries. TCRdb re-called the 5' RACE reads through MiXCR, storing one row per CDR3 protein. This sample has fewer than 500,000 distinct CDR3 sequences, with about 25% found just once. This entry belongs to a study of CD8 T cells in ankylosing spondylitis. Study conclusions and caveats: Among TCR beta sequences, a motif of under ten highly homologous variants appeared characteristic of ankylosing spondylitis blood.

The specimen sequenced was blood, either unsorted or a sorted T cell fraction (not recorded which). The clonotype was recovered from a male donor with ankylosing spondylitis.

CDR3 sequence: CASSHGGVDAEAFF. CDR3 bases: TGTGCCAGCAGCCACGGAGGGGTCGACGCTGAAGCTTTCTTT. The chain has TRBV3-1 and TRBJ1-1, with D perhaps TRBD1 (5 bases). V was shortened by 3 bases and J by 6 bases, with 14 bases between the two germline ends. This CDR3 is 14 amino acids long. CDR1 is LGHDT and CDR2 is YNNKEL in the germline V gene (reference sequence).